This T cell receptor (beta chain) was documented in a study of shared clonotypes between healthy human individuals. Findings of the study overall: Expectations were that clonotype sharing among donors would be affected by sequencing depth.

Only CD45RO-negative cells positively selected for CCR7 counted as naive CD8 cells, so terminally differentiated effector memory CD45RA+ cells were excluded. V dropped 3 bases and J dropped 3; count of bases not matched to a gene: 7. Germline V gene data show CDR1 as SGDLS and CDR2 as YYNGEE. The length of the CDR3 is 16 residues. Details on this clone: Antigen unknown.

Some clones are missing from TCRdb's copy, which holds only in-frame ones; the method was immunoSEQ multiplex PCR. Counted here are almost 700,000 clones, roughly nine tenths occurring once; the ten biggest clones make up approximately 22%. Sequencing used naive CD8+ T cells sorted from blood. The sequence was obtained from a man aged 25-45 years in good health. The chain uses TRBV9 and TRBJ2-3; TRBD2 agrees at 10 bases. The CDR3 here is CASSALAGDLTDTQYF. CDR3 bases: TGTGCCAGCAGCGCCCTAGCGGGAGACCTGACAGATACGCAGTATTTT.